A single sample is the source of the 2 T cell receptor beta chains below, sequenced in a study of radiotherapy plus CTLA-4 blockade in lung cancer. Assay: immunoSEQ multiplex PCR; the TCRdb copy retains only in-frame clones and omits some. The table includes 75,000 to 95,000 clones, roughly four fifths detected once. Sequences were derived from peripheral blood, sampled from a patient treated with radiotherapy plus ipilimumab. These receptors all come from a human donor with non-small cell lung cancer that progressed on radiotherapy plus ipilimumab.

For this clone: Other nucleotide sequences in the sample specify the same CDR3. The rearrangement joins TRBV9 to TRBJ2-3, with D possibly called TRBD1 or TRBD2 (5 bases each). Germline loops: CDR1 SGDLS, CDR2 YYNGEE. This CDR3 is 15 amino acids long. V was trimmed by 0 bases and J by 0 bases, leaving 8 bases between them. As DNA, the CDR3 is TGTGCCAGCAGCGTAGACGGGACGAGCACAGATACGCAGTATTTT. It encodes CASSVDGTSTDTQYF.

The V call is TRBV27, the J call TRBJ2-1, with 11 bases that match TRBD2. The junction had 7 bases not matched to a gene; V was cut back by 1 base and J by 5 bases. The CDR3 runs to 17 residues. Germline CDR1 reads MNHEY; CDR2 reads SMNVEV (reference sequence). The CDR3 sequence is CASSLLELAGANNEQFF. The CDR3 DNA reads TGTGCCAGCAGTTTATTGGAACTAGCGGGAGCGAACAATGAGCAGTTCTTC.